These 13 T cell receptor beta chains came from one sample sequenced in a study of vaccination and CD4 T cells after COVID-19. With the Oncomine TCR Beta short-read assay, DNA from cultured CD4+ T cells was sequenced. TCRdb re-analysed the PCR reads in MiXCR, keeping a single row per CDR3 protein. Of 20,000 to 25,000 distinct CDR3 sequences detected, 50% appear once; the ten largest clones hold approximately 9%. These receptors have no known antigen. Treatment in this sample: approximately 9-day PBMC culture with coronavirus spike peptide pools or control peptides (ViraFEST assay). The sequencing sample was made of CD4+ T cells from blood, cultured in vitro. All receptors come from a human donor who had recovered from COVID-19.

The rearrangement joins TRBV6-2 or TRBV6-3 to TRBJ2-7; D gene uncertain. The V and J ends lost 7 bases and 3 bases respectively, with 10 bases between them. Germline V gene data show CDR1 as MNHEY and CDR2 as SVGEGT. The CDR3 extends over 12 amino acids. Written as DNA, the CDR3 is TGTGCCAGCACTACGTCAATCTACGAGCAGTACTTC. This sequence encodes CASTTSIYEQYF.

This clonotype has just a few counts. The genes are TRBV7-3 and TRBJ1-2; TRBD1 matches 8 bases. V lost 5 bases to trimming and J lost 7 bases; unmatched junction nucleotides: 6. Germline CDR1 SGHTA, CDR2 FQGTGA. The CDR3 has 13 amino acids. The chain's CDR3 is CASSAGTGGGYTF. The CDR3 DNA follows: TGTGCCAGCAGCGCCGGGACAGGTGGTGGCTACACCTTC.

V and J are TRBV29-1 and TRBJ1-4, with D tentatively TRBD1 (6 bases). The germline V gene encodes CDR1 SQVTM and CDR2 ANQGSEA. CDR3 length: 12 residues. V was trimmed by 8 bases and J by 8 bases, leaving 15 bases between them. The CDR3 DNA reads TGCAGCTGCGGGCAGGGGACCGAAAAACTGTTTTTT. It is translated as CSCGQGTEKLFF.

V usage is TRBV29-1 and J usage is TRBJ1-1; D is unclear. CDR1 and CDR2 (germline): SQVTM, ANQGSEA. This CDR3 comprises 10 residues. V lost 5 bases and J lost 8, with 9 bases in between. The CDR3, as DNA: TGCAGCGTTTATGACGCAGAAGCTTTCTTT. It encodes CSVYDAEAFF.

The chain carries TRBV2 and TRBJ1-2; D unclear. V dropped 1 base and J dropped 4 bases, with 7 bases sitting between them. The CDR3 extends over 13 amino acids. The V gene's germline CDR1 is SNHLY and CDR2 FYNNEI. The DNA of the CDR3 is TGTGCCAGCAGTGAAGGGGAGAGCTATGGCTACACCTTC. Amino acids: CASSEGESYGYTF.

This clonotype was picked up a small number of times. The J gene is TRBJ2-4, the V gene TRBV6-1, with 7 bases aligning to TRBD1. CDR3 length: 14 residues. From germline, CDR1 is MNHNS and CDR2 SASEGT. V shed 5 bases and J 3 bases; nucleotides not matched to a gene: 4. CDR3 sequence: CASSHRGNKNIQYF. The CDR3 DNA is TGTGCCAGCAGTCACAGGGGTAACAAAAACATTCAGTACTTC.

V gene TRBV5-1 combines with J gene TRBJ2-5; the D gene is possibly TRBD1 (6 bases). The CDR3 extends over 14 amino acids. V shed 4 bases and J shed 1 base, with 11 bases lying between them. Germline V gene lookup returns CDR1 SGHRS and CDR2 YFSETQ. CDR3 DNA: TGCGCCAGCAGCACCGGACAGACCCAAGAGACCCAGTACTTC. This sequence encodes CASSTGQTQETQYF.

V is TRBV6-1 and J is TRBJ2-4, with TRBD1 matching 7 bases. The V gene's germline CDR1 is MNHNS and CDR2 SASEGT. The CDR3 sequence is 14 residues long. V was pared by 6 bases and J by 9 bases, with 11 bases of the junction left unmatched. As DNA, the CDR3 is TGTGCCAGCAGCCAAAGCACAGGGGACACCATTCAGTACTTC. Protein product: CASSQSTGDTIQYF.

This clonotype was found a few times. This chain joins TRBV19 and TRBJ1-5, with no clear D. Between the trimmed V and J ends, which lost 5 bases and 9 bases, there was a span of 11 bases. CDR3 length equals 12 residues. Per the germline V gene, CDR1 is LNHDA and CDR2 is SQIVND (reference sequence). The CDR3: CASSGVGSPQHF. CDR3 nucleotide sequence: TGTGCCAGTAGTGGGGTCGGGTCGCCCCAGCATTTT.

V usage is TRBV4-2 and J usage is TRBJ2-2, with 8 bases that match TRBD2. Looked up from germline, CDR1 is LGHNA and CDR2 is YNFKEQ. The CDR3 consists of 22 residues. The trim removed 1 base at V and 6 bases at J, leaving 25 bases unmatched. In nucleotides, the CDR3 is TGTGCCAGCAGCCAAGGGTTCACGGAACATAGCTTTAGGACTAGCAGAGCCGGGGAGCTGTTTTTT. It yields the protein CASSQGFTEHSFRTSRAGELFF.

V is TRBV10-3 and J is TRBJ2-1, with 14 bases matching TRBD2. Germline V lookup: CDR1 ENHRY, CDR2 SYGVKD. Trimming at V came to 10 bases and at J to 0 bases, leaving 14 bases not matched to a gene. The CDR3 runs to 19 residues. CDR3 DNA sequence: TGTGCCACCAAGAATCCGGGACTAGCGGGAGCGATCTCCTACAATGAGCAGTTCTTC. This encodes CATKNPGLAGAISYNEQFF.

The CDR3 loop reads CASSTKTHGLSGGELFF. The CDR3 DNA follows: TGTGCCAGCAGTACTAAAACCCACGGACTCTCCGGCGGGGAGCTGTTTTTT. The rearrangement links TRBV27 to TRBJ2-2; TRBD2 might be the D (5 bases). The V end was cut by 5 bases, the J end by 7 bases, with 23 bases between. Germline V gene sequence: CDR1 MNHEY, CDR2 SMNVEV (reference sequence). The CDR3 length is 17 residues.

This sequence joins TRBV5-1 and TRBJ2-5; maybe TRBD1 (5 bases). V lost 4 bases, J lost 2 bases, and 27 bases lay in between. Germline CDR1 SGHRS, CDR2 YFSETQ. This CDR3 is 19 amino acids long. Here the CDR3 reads CASSKIPNPVQGLQETQYF. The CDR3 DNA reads TGCGCCAGCAGCAAAATTCCTAACCCTGTCCAGGGCCTACAAGAGACCCAGTACTTC.